Each of the 18 T cell receptor beta chains below was sequenced from the same sample in a study of shared clonotypes between healthy human individuals. CD45RO-negative CD8 cells positively selected for CCR7 made up the naive population, which excluded terminally differentiated effector memory CD45RA+ cells. TCRdb's copy holds only in-frame clones and misses some; the assay was immunoSEQ multiplex PCR. In the table there are about 2 million clones, about 95% of which are singletons. Specimen: naive CD8+ T cells sorted from blood. These receptors were obtained from a young man in good health.

DNA of the CDR3: TGTGCCAGCACCCCCGGGGGAGTGAACACTGAAGCTTTCTTT. The encoded protein is CASTPGGVNTEAFF. This rearrangement joins TRBV9 to TRBJ1-1; tentatively, D is TRBD1 (5 bases). Germline V lookup: CDR1 SGDLS, CDR2 YYNGEE. The ends were cut back, 6 bases at V and 0 bases at J, with 12 bases in the middle. This CDR3 is 14 amino acids long.

This clone appeared once. The V gene is TRBV9, the J gene TRBJ2-1, with 7 bases lining up with TRBD2. The CDR3 extends over 18 amino acids. With 0 bases clipped from V and 1 base from J, the junction kept 10 bases outside the gene matches. Germline V CDR1 and CDR2: SGDLS, YYNGEE. For the CDR3, the DNA is TGTGCCAGCAGCGTAGTCCCGGGGAAGGGAGGGTCCTACAATGAGCAGTTCTTC. This sequence encodes CASSVVPGKGGSYNEQFF.

This sequence joins TRBV7-9 and TRBJ1-5; possible D gene TRBD1, 6 bases. With 5 bases removed from V and 4 bases from J, the gap between germline ends came to 12 bases. The CDR3 is made up of 14 amino acids. The germline V gene encodes CDR1 SEHNR and CDR2 FQNEAQ (reference sequence). The CDR3, as DNA: TGTGCCAGCAGCCGGACAGATTTTAATCAGCCCCAGCATTTT. Its protein is CASSRTDFNQPQHF. The entire variable domain, with the rest obtained from reference TRBV7-9 and TRBJ1-5, is as follows: DTGVSQNPRHKITKRGQNVTFRCDPISEHNRLYWYRQTLGQGPEFLTYFQNEAQLEKSRLLSDRFSAERPKGSFSTLEIQRTEQGDSAMYLCASSRTDFNQPQHFGDGTRLSIL.

The chain joins TRBV6-5 to TRBJ2-5, with 7 nucleotides matching TRBD1. Germline CDR1 reads MNHEY; CDR2 reads SVGAGI. The CDR3 loop spans 14 amino acids. J was trimmed by 2 bases and V by 8 bases; bases with no gene match: 8. The CDR3 loop is CASLDLGQQETQYF. The CDR3 nucleotides read TGTGCCAGCCTGGACTTGGGACAGCAAGAGACCCAGTACTTC.

CDR3 in DNA: TGCGCCAGCAGCCAAGATGGCAGGGGTGAAGCTTTCTTT. Residues: CASSQDGRGEAFF. The genes are TRBV4-1 and TRBJ1-1; D is possibly TRBD1 (6 bases). The CDR3 is 13 residues long. Germline-derived CDR1 and CDR2 are MGHRA and YSYEKL. V gave up 0 bases and J gave up 7 bases, with 9 bases separating them.

Notes on this clone: The same CDR3 can be traced to other DNA sequences in this sample. V is TRBV27 and J is TRBJ1-1; no definite D call. The germline V and J ends were trimmed by 2 bases and 1 base, with 8 bases remaining between them. The CDR3 totals 14 residues. Germline V gene lookup returns CDR1 MNHEY and CDR2 SMNVEV (reference sequence). CDR3 in DNA: TGTGCCAGCAGTTTAGGACTCAAGAACACTGAAGCTTTCTTT. Translation: CASSLGLKNTEAFF.

For the CDR3, the DNA is TGCGCCAGCAGCCAAGGCCCCTTGCAGGGAGCGTCTCCGGCCCCAGATACGCAGTATTTT. Residues: CASSQGPLQGASPAPDTQYF. The chain joins TRBV4-3 to TRBJ2-3; D tentatively fits TRBD1 or TRBD2 (5 bases each). Trimming removed 1 base from V and 4 bases from J, with 27 bases in between. The CDR3 extends over 20 amino acids. The germline gives CDR1 LGHNA, CDR2 YSLEER.

The rearrangement uses TRBV25-1 and TRBJ2-5; D call uncertain. The CDR3 is 11 residues long. Trimming shortened V by 10 bases and J by 5 bases, and 11 bases separated the two germline ends. The V gene's germline CDR1 is MGHDK and CDR2 SYGVNS. The CDR3 protein is CATSIWETQYF. CDR3 nucleotides: TGTGCCACCTCAATTTGGGAGACCCAGTACTTC.

J is TRBJ2-1 and V is TRBV4-1; D uncertain. CDR3 size: 13 residues. CDR1 MGHRA and CDR2 YSYEKL come from the germline V gene. V lost 1 base and J lost 8, with 9 bases in between. The CDR3 region is CASSQALKDEQFF. Here the CDR3 DNA reads TGCGCCAGCAGCCAAGCGCTGAAAGATGAGCAGTTCTTC.

J is TRBJ2-7 and V is TRBV5-1; no firm D call. The CDR3 sequence is 13 residues long. Between the trimmed V and J ends, which lost 4 bases and 2 bases, there was a span of 10 bases. Germline values: CDR1 SGHRS, CDR2 YFSETQ. CDR3 DNA sequence: TGCGCCAGCAGCATGGACCTCCCCTACGAGCAGTACTTC. The encoded protein is CASSMDLPYEQYF.

This clone appeared a single time. The chain couples TRBV5-6 to TRBJ2-7; D might be TRBD2 (6 bases). This CDR3 is 13 amino acids long. Germline-derived CDR1 and CDR2 are SGHDT and YYEEEE. Trimming pared 1 base from V and 6 bases from J, leaving 11 bases between. The CDR3 loop is CASSLLQEGEQYF. The CDR3 DNA follows: TGTGCCAGCAGCTTGTTACAGGAGGGCGAGCAGTACTTC.

The V and J genes are TRBV5-1 and TRBJ2-3, with a possible D match to TRBD1 (5 bases). Germline CDR1 reads SGHRS; CDR2 reads YFSETQ. The CDR3 is 13 residues long. V was shortened by 7 bases and J by 0 bases, with 9 bases between the two germline ends. The CDR3, as DNA: TGCGCCAGCGGGGCGGCTAGCACAGATACGCAGTATTTT. Its translation: CASGAASTDTQYF.

The CDR3 coding sequence is TGTGCCAGCAGAGGACGGGGTACCTACGAGCAGTACTTC. Amino acids: CASRGRGTYEQYF. The V gene is TRBV27, the J gene TRBJ2-7, with D possibly matching TRBD2 (5 bases). Between the trimmed V and J ends, which lost 6 bases and 2 bases, there was a span of 11 bases. There are 13 residues in the CDR3. In germline, CDR1 is MNHEY, CDR2 SMNVEV (reference sequence).

This clone occurred once. The chain is built from TRBV28 and TRBJ1-2; perhaps TRBD1 as D (6 bases). There are 16 residues in the CDR3. The V end was cut by 3 bases, the J end by 1 base, with 15 bases between. Germline-derived CDR1 and CDR2 are MDHEN and SYDVKM. The CDR3 reads CASSFQFADSNYGYTF. DNA of the CDR3: TGTGCCAGCAGTTTTCAGTTTGCGGACAGTAACTATGGCTACACCTTC.

The chain has TRBV19 and TRBJ2-7, with 7 bases that match TRBD1. This CDR3 has 15 residues. The trim removed 5 bases at V and 6 bases at J, leaving 13 bases unmatched. The germline V gene encodes CDR1 LNHDA and CDR2 SQIVND (reference sequence). CDR3 sequence reads: CASSSRNRGVGEQYF. For the CDR3, the DNA is TGTGCCAGTAGTTCCCGCAACAGGGGAGTTGGCGAGCAGTACTTC.

The chain uses TRBV4-3 and TRBJ2-1; 13 bases agree with TRBD2. V lost 4 bases to trimming and J lost 8 bases; unmatched junction nucleotides: 8. The CDR3 runs to 16 residues. Germline-derived CDR1 and CDR2 are LGHNA and YSLEER. The DNA of the CDR3 is TGCGCCAGCAGCCTAGGGACTAGCGGGATATATGATGAGCAGTTCTTC. Translating gives CASSLGTSGIYDEQFF.

The chain has TRBV19 and TRBJ2-1; a weak D match, TRBD2 (6 bases). This CDR3 contains 16 residues. CDR1 is LNHDA, CDR2 SQIVND, per germline (reference sequence). The V gene lost 1 base and the J gene lost 6 bases, with 16 bases spanning the gap. CDR3 coding DNA: TGTGCCAGTAGTATAGTCGGGGGTGGTTGGGGCAATGAGCAGTTCTTC. Protein: CASSIVGGGWGNEQFF.

The chain links TRBV29-1 to TRBJ2-3, with D perhaps TRBD2 (6 bases). The V and J ends lost 5 bases and 2 bases respectively, with 11 bases between them. This CDR3 comprises 13 residues. CDR1 SQVTM and CDR2 ANQGSEA come from the germline V gene. The CDR3 loop reads CSVLGGYTDTQYF. The CDR3 DNA is TGCAGCGTTTTGGGGGGTTACACAGATACGCAGTATTTT.